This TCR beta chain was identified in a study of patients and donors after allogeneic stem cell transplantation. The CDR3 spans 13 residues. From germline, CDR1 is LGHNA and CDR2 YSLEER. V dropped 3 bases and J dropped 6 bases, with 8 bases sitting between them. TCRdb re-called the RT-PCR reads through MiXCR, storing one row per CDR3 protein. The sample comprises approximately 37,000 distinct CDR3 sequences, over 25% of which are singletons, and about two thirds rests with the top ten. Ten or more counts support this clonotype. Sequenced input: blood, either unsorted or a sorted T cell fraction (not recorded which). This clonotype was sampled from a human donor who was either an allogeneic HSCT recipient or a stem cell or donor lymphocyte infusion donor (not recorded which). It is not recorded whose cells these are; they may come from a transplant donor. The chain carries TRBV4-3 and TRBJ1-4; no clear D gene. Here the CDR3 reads CASSQGWDEKLFF. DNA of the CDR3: TGCGCCAGCAGCCAGGGTTGGGATGAAAAACTGTTTTTT.